Below, 21 T cell receptor beta chains from the same sample are listed, as sequenced in a study of spatial heterogeneity in lung cancer. TCRdb redid the calling of the 5' RACE reads with MiXCR, one entry per CDR3 protein. The sample has fewer than 100,000 distinct CDR3 sequences, approximately 19% seen once. Time point of the sample: blood at routine non-recurrence follow-up after resection. The sequenced sample was PBMCs, obtained at follow-up. Every receptor here comes from a male donor with early-stage non-small cell lung cancer.

This clonotype was observed a handful of times. The V and J genes are TRBV20-1 and TRBJ2-3; 11 bases are shared with TRBD2. The junction had 14 bases not matched to a gene; V was cut back by 3 bases and J by 12 bases. The CDR3 has 15 amino acids. Germline V CDR1 and CDR2: DFQATT, SNEGSKA (reference sequence). CDR3 protein: CSARGLAGGPDRQYF. The CDR3 nucleotides are TGCAGTGCTAGGGGGCTAGCGGGAGGACCAGATCGTCAGTATTTT.

The rearrangement uses TRBV6-2 or TRBV6-3 and TRBJ1-4, with 9 nucleotides matching TRBD1. The germline CDR1 and CDR2 sequences are MNHEY and SVGEGT. The V and J ends lost 7 bases and 8 bases, in that order; junction bases with no gene match: 11. The CDR3 totals 15 residues. The CDR3 DNA is TGTGCCAGCACCCTCACTTCGACAGGGGGAGAAAAACTGTTTTTT. Translation: CASTLTSTGGEKLFF.

Only a few counts were recorded for this clonotype. This chain uses TRBV23-1 with TRBJ1-1; TRBD1 agrees at 11 bases. Being an ORF, TRBV23-1 has a function that is uncertain. The V segment lost 1 base and the J segment 0 bases; nucleotides outside the gene matches: 7. CDR3 length: 18 residues. CDR3 region: CASSQWTGGLVLNTEAFF. In DNA form, the CDR3 reads TGCGCCAGCAGTCAATGGACAGGGGGCTTGGTACTGAACACTGAAGCTTTCTTT.

This clonotype has more than one count but fewer than ten. V usage is TRBV20-1 and J usage is TRBJ1-3; the D gene is possibly TRBD1 (5 bases). The CDR3 runs to 16 residues. Germline assignment: CDR1 DFQATT and CDR2 SNEGSKA (reference sequence). V was pared by 1 base and J by 3 bases, with 16 bases between. The CDR3 loop reads CSARGGGFSFGNTIYF. The CDR3, as DNA: TGCAGTGCTAGAGGCGGGGGGTTCTCGTTTGGAAACACCATATATTTT.

The table lists this clonotype with many counts. The chain has TRBV11-1 and TRBJ2-3, with D perhaps TRBD2 (6 bases). The CDR3 extends over 14 amino acids. V lost 4 bases and J 1 base, leaving 9 bases between the germline ends. Germline V gives CDR1 SGHAT, CDR2 FQDESV (reference sequence). The CDR3 coding sequence is TGTGCCAGCAGCTCCGGGACTGGCACAGATACGCAGTATTTT. Translating it yields CASSSGTGTDTQYF.

This clonotype was found many times. This rearrangement joins TRBV27 to TRBJ2-5; D is undetermined. V lost 6 bases and J lost 5, with 10 bases in between. There are 12 residues in the CDR3. Looked up from germline, CDR1 is MNHEY and CDR2 is SMNVEV (reference sequence). Here the CDR3 reads CASRNLGETQYF. The CDR3 coding sequence is TGTGCCAGCAGGAATCTGGGGGAGACCCAGTACTTC.

This clonotype is termed medium-sized (0.01 to 0.1%). The chain has TRBV20-1 and TRBJ1-1; D is unresolved. Germline V gene sequence: CDR1 DFQATT, CDR2 SNEGSKA (reference sequence). V was cut by 0 bases and J by 8 bases, with 7 bases left in between. This CDR3 spans 11 amino acids. CDR3 coding DNA: TGCAGTGCTAGAGACCTCGGGGAAGCTTTCTTT. Residues: CSARDLGEAFF.

The rearrangement joins TRBV10-3 to TRBJ2-7, with 8 bases fitting TRBD1. Germline trimming cut 5 bases from V and 7 bases from J; bases unmatched to any gene: 4. The CDR3 spans 12 residues. Germline V gene sequence: CDR1 ENHRY, CDR2 SYGVKD. CDR3 DNA sequence: TGTGCCATCAGTCCAGGGGGCGATGAGCAGTACTTC. This gives the protein CAISPGGDEQYF.

A few counts support this clonotype. The chain employs TRBV11-2 and TRBJ2-3, with D tentatively TRBD2 (7 bases). This CDR3 contains 14 residues. Germline V lookup: CDR1 SGHAT, CDR2 FQNNGV. Trimming removed 8 bases at V and 2 bases at J, with 14 bases between. CDR3 sequence: CASGGRGLTDTQYF. The CDR3 DNA is TGTGCCAGCGGAGGGCGGGGGCTCACAGATACGCAGTATTTT.

This clonotype was found a few times. The V gene is TRBV6-6, the J gene TRBJ2-5; 11 positions agree with TRBD2. The CDR3 runs 19 residues. With V trimmed by 4 bases and J by 2 bases, 15 bases remained unmatched. CDR1 is MNHNY and CDR2 is SVGAGI in the germline V gene (reference sequence). CDR3 residues: CASSLSPGTSGARQETQYF. DNA for the CDR3: TGTGCCAGCAGTTTAAGTCCCGGGACTAGCGGAGCACGGCAAGAGACCCAGTACTTC.

V is TRBV20-1 and J is TRBJ2-2; D uncertain. The CDR3 covers 15 residues. The germline V gene has CDR1 DFQATT and CDR2 SNEGSKA (reference sequence). The V gene lost 1 base and the J gene lost 1 base, with 10 bases spanning the gap. CDR3 amino acids: CSARGTRRNTGELFF. The CDR3 DNA reads TGCAGTGCTAGAGGAACTCGTAGGAACACCGGGGAGCTGTTTTTT.

This chain joins TRBV29-1 and TRBJ2-2, with D possibly matching TRBD1 (7 bases). Trimming took off 3 bases at V and 4 bases at J, with 12 bases between the two ends. Germline CDR1 reads SQVTM; CDR2 reads ANQGSEA. The CDR3 extends over 14 amino acids. CDR3 residues: CSVETGRSTGELFF. Written as DNA, the CDR3 is TGCAGCGTTGAGACAGGGAGGTCCACCGGGGAGCTGTTTTTT.

V is TRBV15 and J is TRBJ1-1; 7 nucleotides line up with TRBD1. Germline V lookup: CDR1 LNHNV, CDR2 YYDKDF (reference sequence). Unmatched junction bases numbered 6, after V lost 3 bases and J lost 5 bases. This CDR3 has 14 residues. The CDR3 protein is CATSSSTGATEAFF. Here the CDR3 DNA reads TGTGCCACCAGCAGTTCCACAGGGGCGACTGAAGCTTTCTTT.

In this sample, this clonotype turned up a few times. The chain employs TRBV27 and TRBJ1-1, with D possibly TRBD1 on 6 matching bases. This CDR3 spans 13 amino acids. V lost 7 bases, J lost 4 bases, and 13 bases lay in between. CDR1 is MNHEY and CDR2 is SMNVEV in the germline V gene (reference sequence). Written as DNA, the CDR3 is TGTGCCAGCAAGCTACAGGGTCGCACTGAAGCTTTCTTT. Translation: CASKLQGRTEAFF.

V is TRBV4-1 and J is TRBJ2-7; D remains ambiguous. The CDR3 loop spans 14 amino acids. Germline-derived CDR1 and CDR2 are MGHRA and YSYEKL. For the CDR3, the DNA is TGCGCCAGGAGCCACGGGCAGAGCTCCTACGAGCAGTACGTC. Translated, it gives CARSHGQSSYEQYV.

This clonotype was detected a few times. V gene TRBV6-6 combines with J gene TRBJ2-5, with D perhaps matching TRBD1 (5 bases). V lost 7 bases, J lost 1 base, and 7 bases lay in between. Germline CDR1 is MNHNY and CDR2 is SVGAGI (reference sequence). The length of the CDR3 is 12 residues. CDR3 sequence (DNA): TGTGCCAGCACAGGGTCCCAAGAGACCCAGTACTTC. It translates to CASTGSQETQYF.

This rearrangement joins TRBV7-7 to TRBJ2-3; D not resolved. Trimming removed 1 base at V and 0 bases at J, with 8 bases between. The CDR3 runs 15 residues. Per the germline V gene, CDR1 is SSHAT and CDR2 is FNYEAQ (reference sequence). This chain's CDR3 is CASSLEWGSTDTQYF. CDR3 nucleotide sequence: TGTGCCAGCAGCTTAGAGTGGGGAAGCACAGATACGCAGTATTTT. The whole variable domain, remainder taken from reference TRBV7-7 and TRBJ2-3, is GAGVSQSPRYKVTKRGQDVTLRCDPISSHATLYWYQQALGQGPEFLTYFNYEAQPDKSGLPSDRFSAERPEGSISTLTIQRTEQRDSAMYRCASSLEWGSTDTQYFGPGTRLTVL.

This clonotype has more than one count but fewer than ten. This chain uses TRBV6-5 with TRBJ2-5, with 9 bases matching TRBD2. CDR1 is MNHEY and CDR2 is SVGAGI in the germline V gene. There are 16 residues in the CDR3. Losses at the gene ends were 3 bases for V and 2 bases for J; bases not matched to a gene: 7. In nucleotides, the CDR3 is TGTGCCAGCAGTTATGCCGCGGGAGGGGGTCAAGAGACCCAGTACTTC. Its protein product is CASSYAAGGGQETQYF.

V and J are TRBV29-1 and TRBJ1-2; D ambiguous. Trimming pared 1 base from V and 0 bases from J, leaving 12 bases between. The CDR3 runs 15 residues. CDR1 is SQVTM, CDR2 ANQGSEA, per germline. CDR3 coding DNA: TGCAGCGTTGAAGCTCTGGTATCCGCTAACTATGGCTACACCTTC. As protein: CSVEALVSANYGYTF.

CDR3 protein: CASSLDFNYGYTF. The CDR3 nucleotides read TGTGCCAGCAGCTTGGACTTTAACTATGGCTACACCTTC. The chain employs TRBV5-8 and TRBJ1-2; D unclear. V was trimmed by 0 bases and J by 1 base, leaving 4 bases between them. The CDR3 is 13 residues long. From germline, CDR1 is SGHTS and CDR2 YDEGEE.

This clonotype was found a few times. This rearrangement joins TRBV9 to TRBJ2-7, with 10 nucleotides matching TRBD2. V lost 0 bases and J lost 5; bases outside the gene matches: 2. The CDR3 consists of 14 residues. Germline V gene data show CDR1 as SGDLS and CDR2 as YYNGEE. In DNA, the CDR3 is TGTGCCAGCAGCGTAGCTAGCGGGAGCAACGAGCAGTACTTC. Protein product: CASSVASGSNEQYF. The variable domain in full, with the rest retrieved from reference TRBV9 and TRBJ2-7, is DSGVTQTPKHLITATGQRVTLRCSPRSGDLSVYWYQQSLDQGLQFLIQYYNGEERAKGNILERFSAQQFPDLHSELNLSSLELGDSALYFCASSVASGSNEQYFGPGTRLTVT.